These 19 T cell receptor beta chains were sequenced from one sample in a study of shared clonotypes between healthy human individuals. Method: immunoSEQ multiplex PCR; TCRdb's copy keeps in-frame clones and lacks some. This table holds some 1 million clones, under 80% found once. Sequences were obtained from memory CD4+ T cells sorted from blood. Subset specified: CD45RA-negative fraction. These receptors came from a man between 18 and 29 years old in good health.

The chain is built from TRBV6-4 and TRBJ1-3, with D unclear. V gave up 5 bases and J gave up 2 bases, with 7 bases separating them. This CDR3 spans 13 amino acids. Germline CDR1 and CDR2: MRHNA and SNTAGT. The CDR3 nucleotides read TGTGCCAGCAGTAGTGATCCTGGAAACACCATATATTTT. Residues: CASSSDPGNTIYF.

This clone has only a few counts. The chain couples TRBV7-2 to TRBJ1-2; 8 bases line up with TRBD1. Trimming cost V 1 base and J 7 bases; bases outside gene matches: 11. The length of the CDR3 is 16 residues. Germline V CDR1 and CDR2: SGHTA, FQGNSA. The CDR3 sequence is CASSLGGQGTSGGYTF. The CDR3 coding sequence is TGTGCCAGCAGCTTAGGAGGACAGGGTACTTCGGGTGGCTACACCTTC.

The V and J genes are TRBV27 and TRBJ2-5, with 7 bases fitting TRBD2. CDR3 length equals 14 residues. Germline lookup yields CDR1 MNHEY and CDR2 SMNVEV (reference sequence). The J segment lost 5 bases and the V segment lost 6 bases, leaving 9 bases of the junction unmatched. CDR3 loop: CASSKTSVRETQYF. The CDR3 nucleotides are TGTGCCAGCAGCAAAACTAGCGTTCGGGAGACCCAGTACTTC.

Concerning this clone: Distinct nucleotide sequences in the sample also encode this CDR3. The V call is TRBV5-1, the J call TRBJ1-2; 7 bases line up with TRBD1. Germline trimming cut 4 bases from V and 2 bases from J; bases unmatched to any gene: 5. The CDR3 totals 14 residues. Germline V CDR1 and CDR2: SGHRS, YFSETQ. The CDR3 nucleotides are TGCGCCAGCAGCCCCCCGACAGGGAACTATGGCTACACCTTC. This gives the protein CASSPPTGNYGYTF.

This chain links TRBV4-3 with TRBJ1-2, with 7 bases aligning to TRBD1. Germline CDR1 LGHNA, CDR2 YSLEER. V dropped 3 bases and J dropped 6; count of bases not matched to a gene: 22. This CDR3 has 19 amino acids. The CDR3 protein is CASSQAPMGQRGAGHGYTF. CDR3 nucleotides: TGCGCCAGCAGCCAGGCGCCTATGGGACAGAGAGGTGCTGGTCATGGCTACACCTTC.

The chain recombines TRBV7-8 with TRBJ1-3; TRBD1 might be the D (6 bases). V lost 4 bases, J lost 0 bases, and 13 bases lay in between. Germline CDR1 is SGHVS and CDR2 is FQNEAQ. The length of the CDR3 is 16 residues. This CDR3 is CASSSHQGISGNTIYF. The CDR3 nucleotides read TGTGCCAGCAGCTCCCATCAGGGGATCTCTGGAAACACCATATATTTT.

This chain connects TRBV6-6 to TRBJ1-6, with D perhaps matching TRBD1 (6 bases). CDR3 size: 15 residues. The V gene's germline CDR1 is MNHNY and CDR2 SVGAGI (reference sequence). Trimming pared 2 bases from V and 7 bases from J, leaving 12 bases between. CDR3 sequence reads: CASSYGVQGNSPLHF. DNA for the CDR3: TGTGCCAGCAGTTACGGGGTCCAGGGGAATTCACCCCTCCACTTT.

V is TRBV20-1 and J is TRBJ2-1; the D is unclear. Trimming cost V 0 bases and J 9 bases, with 3 bases left between them. The CDR3 spans 10 residues. Per the germline V gene, CDR1 is DFQATT and CDR2 is SNEGSKA (reference sequence). The CDR3 loop reads CSARDIEQFF. The CDR3 DNA follows: TGCAGTGCTAGAGACATTGAGCAGTTCTTC.

This chain connects TRBV7-8 to TRBJ1-5; D gene ambiguous. The CDR3 consists of 14 residues. The ends were cut back, 2 bases at V and 3 bases at J, with 8 bases in the middle. The germline V gene has CDR1 SGHVS and CDR2 FQNEAQ. The CDR3 DNA reads as TGTGCCAGCAGCTTAAACGACAACAATCAGCCCCAGCATTTT. The encoded protein is CASSLNDNNQPQHF.

This chain joins TRBV29-1 and TRBJ1-5, with TRBD1 as a possible D gene (6 bases). V was trimmed by 1 base and J by 11 bases, leaving 15 bases between them. The germline V gene encodes CDR1 SQVTM and CDR2 ANQGSEA. This CDR3 comprises 13 residues. CDR3 sequence reads: CSVEGDRPGAQHF. The CDR3 coding sequence is TGCAGCGTTGAAGGTGACAGGCCGGGGGCCCAGCATTTT.

V gene TRBV6-5 combines with J gene TRBJ1-5; D perhaps matches TRBD1 (6 bases). V lost 7 bases, J lost 11 bases, and 15 bases lay in between. This CDR3 is built from 12 residues. Germline-derived CDR1 and CDR2 are MNHEY and SVGAGI. This CDR3 is CASTVGGQAQHF. The CDR3 nucleotides read TGTGCCAGCACCGTCGGGGGGCAAGCCCAGCATTTT.

This sequence joins TRBV12-5 and TRBJ1-2; TRBD1 agrees at 7 bases. The CDR3 covers 16 residues. Germline CDR1 reads LGHNT; CDR2 reads FRNRAP. V lost 4 bases and J lost 8; bases outside the gene matches: 16. CDR3 sequence: CASGYSSGQTAKGYTF. The DNA for the CDR3 is TGTGCTAGTGGTTACTCCTCGGGACAGACGGCGAAGGGCTACACCTTC. Supplemented by reference TRBV12-5 and TRBJ1-2, the full variable domain reads DARVTQTPRHKVTEMGQEVTMRCQPILGHNTVFWYRQTMMQGLELLAYFRNRAPLDDSGMPKDRFSAEMPDATLATLKIQPSEPRDSAVYFCASGYSSGQTAKGYTFGSGTRLTVV.

V is TRBV6-5 and J is TRBJ2-3, with 8 bases lining up with TRBD2. CDR1 is MNHEY and CDR2 is SVGAGI in the germline V gene. The V gene end was trimmed by 6 bases and the J gene end by 5 bases; junction bases not matched to a gene: 10. This CDR3 is built from 15 residues. The CDR3 DNA sequence: TGTGCCAGCAGGGGCGCCGAGCGGGGGATAGATACGCAGTATTTT. This encodes CASRGAERGIDTQYF.

Of note for this clone: Other DNA sequences in the same sample also yield this CDR3. This chain joins TRBV6-1 and TRBJ2-4, with 8 bases fitting TRBD1. The CDR3 covers 16 residues. Per the germline V gene, CDR1 is MNHNS and CDR2 is SASEGT. The V gene end was trimmed by 2 bases and the J gene end by 2 bases; junction bases not matched to a gene: 5. CDR3 in amino acids: CASSEPGGPTKNIQYF. CDR3 nucleotide sequence: TGTGCCAGCAGTGAACCAGGGGGCCCTACCAAAAACATTCAGTACTTC.

The genes are TRBV27 and TRBJ1-5; TRBD1 aligns across 8 bases. Trimming removed 5 bases from V and 2 bases from J; junction bases left unmatched: 8. This CDR3 is built from 16 residues. The germline CDR1 and CDR2 sequences are MNHEY and SMNVEV (reference sequence). Here the CDR3 reads CASSVTGGYGNQPQHF. In DNA form, the CDR3 reads TGTGCCAGCAGTGTAACAGGGGGATATGGCAATCAGCCCCAGCATTTT.

V gene TRBV5-4 combines with J gene TRBJ2-3; D is possibly TRBD2 (6 bases). The CDR3 is 15 amino acids. Germline assignment: CDR1 SGHNT and CDR2 YYREEE (reference sequence). The ends were cut back, 3 bases at V and 8 bases at J, with 19 bases in the middle. The CDR3: CASSWTGGEPGTQYF. CDR3 sequence (DNA): TGTGCCAGCAGCTGGACGGGCGGGGAGCCGGGTACGCAGTATTTT.

The chain employs TRBV27 and TRBJ2-2; the match to TRBD1 covers 9 bases. V gave up 5 bases and J gave up 5 bases; unmatched junction bases: 18. The CDR3 runs 19 residues. Per the germline V gene, CDR1 is MNHEY and CDR2 is SMNVEV (reference sequence). In nucleotides, the CDR3 is TGTGCCAGCAGTAAATATGAGGGACTCCGGGACAGGGTAACCGGGGAGCTGTTTTTT. Encoded protein: CASSKYEGLRDRVTGELFF.

The J gene is TRBJ1-2, the V gene TRBV6-6; TRBD1 agrees at 7 bases. The CDR3 runs to 14 residues. V lost 6 bases, J lost 2 bases, and 6 bases stayed unmatched. In germline, CDR1 is MNHNY, CDR2 SVGAGI (reference sequence). CDR3 sequence reads: CASSRGGMNYGYTF. For the CDR3, the DNA is TGTGCCAGCAGCAGGGGGGGGATGAACTATGGCTACACCTTC.

The chain is built from TRBV19 and TRBJ2-1; no clear D gene. This CDR3 spans 13 amino acids. Germline V gives CDR1 LNHDA, CDR2 SQIVND (reference sequence). Trimming removed 6 bases from V and 0 bases from J, with 6 bases in between. CDR3 residues: CASSTSSYNEQFF. The CDR3 nucleotides read TGTGCCAGTAGCACAAGCTCCTACAATGAGCAGTTCTTC.